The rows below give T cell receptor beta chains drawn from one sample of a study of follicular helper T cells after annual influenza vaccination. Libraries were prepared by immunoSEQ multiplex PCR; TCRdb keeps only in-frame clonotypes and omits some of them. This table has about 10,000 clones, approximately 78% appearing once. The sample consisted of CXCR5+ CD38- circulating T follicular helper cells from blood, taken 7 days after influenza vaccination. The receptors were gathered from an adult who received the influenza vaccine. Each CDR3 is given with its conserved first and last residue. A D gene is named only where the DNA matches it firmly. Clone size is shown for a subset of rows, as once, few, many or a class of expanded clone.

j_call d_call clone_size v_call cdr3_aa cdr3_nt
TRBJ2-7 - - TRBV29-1 CSVKGSSYEQYF TGCAGCGTTAAGGGAAGCTCCTACGAGCAGTACTTC
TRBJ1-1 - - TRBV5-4 CASSPDWNTEAFF TGTGCCAGCAGCCCCGACTGGAACACTGAAGCTTTCTTT
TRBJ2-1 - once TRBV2 CASSGDSSYNEQFF TGTGCCAGCAGTGGAGACAGCTCCTACAATGAGCAGTTCTTC
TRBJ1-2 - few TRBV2 CASSEVNYGYTF TGTGCCAGCAGTGAGGTTAACTATGGCTACACCTTC
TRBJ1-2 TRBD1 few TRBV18 CASSPQSGTDYGYTF TGTGCCAGCTCACCACAGAGTGGGACAGACTATGGCTACACCTTC
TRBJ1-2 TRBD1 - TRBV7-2 CASSSGTGTNYGYTF TGTGCCAGCAGCTCCGGGACAGGAACTAACTATGGCTACACCTTC
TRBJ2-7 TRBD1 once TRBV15 CATSRGALQRQGPGEQYF TGTGCCACCAGCAGAGGCGCACTTCAACGACAGGGTCCGGGCGAGCAGTACTTC
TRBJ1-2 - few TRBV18 CASSRVGGQGSYGYTF TGTGCCAGCTCCCGGGTAGGAGGGCAGGGGAGCTATGGCTACACCTTC
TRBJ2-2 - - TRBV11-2 CASSLGAVAGELFF TGTGCCAGCAGCTTGGGGGCGGTTGCCGGGGAGCTGTTTTTT
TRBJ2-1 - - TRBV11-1 CASSPVCNEQFF TGTGCCAGCAGCCCAGTATGCAATGAGCAGTTCTTC
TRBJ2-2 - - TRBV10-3 CAIRPDGNTGELFF TGTGCCATCAGGCCTGACGGGAACACCGGGGAGCTGTTTTTT
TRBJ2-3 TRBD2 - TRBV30 CAWTSGGDTQYF TGTGCCTGGACTAGCGGGGGCGATACGCAGTATTTT
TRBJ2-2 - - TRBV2 CASSEDSLNTGELFF TGTGCCAGCAGTGAGGACTCACTGAACACCGGGGAGCTGTTTTTT
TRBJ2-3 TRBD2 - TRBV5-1 CASYLGVSGESTDTQYF TGCGCCAGCTACTTGGGAGTTAGCGGGGAAAGCACAGATACGCAGTATTTT
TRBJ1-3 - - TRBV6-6 CASSMVTSGNTIYF TGTGCCAGCAGCATGGTTACCTCTGGAAACACCATATATTTT
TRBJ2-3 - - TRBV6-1 CASSGHPPPQYF TGTGCCAGCAGCGGTCACCCCCCTCCGCAGTATTTT
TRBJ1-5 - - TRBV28 CASSLRTVGNQPQHF TGTGCCAGCAGTTTACGGACAGTTGGCAATCAGCCCCAGCATTTT
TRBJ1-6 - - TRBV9 CASSTTPSYNSPLHF TGTGCCAGCAGCACCACACCCTCCTATAATTCACCCCTCCACTTT
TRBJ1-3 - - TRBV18 CASSPTTGSSGNTIYF TGTGCCAGCTCACCGACAACAGGGAGCTCTGGAAACACCATATATTTT
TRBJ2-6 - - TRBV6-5 CASSYSYSGANVLTF TGTGCCAGCAGTTACAGTTACTCTGGGGCCAACGTCCTGACTTTC
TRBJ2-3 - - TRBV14 CASSQDQRGRQYF TGTGCCAGCAGCCAAGATCAGCGTGGGAGGCAGTATTTT
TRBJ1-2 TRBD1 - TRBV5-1 CASSPDRVANGYTF TGCGCCAGCAGCCCCGACAGGGTAGCGAATGGCTACACCTTC
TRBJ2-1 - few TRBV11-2 CASAPNVAQNEQFF TGTGCCAGCGCCCCAAATGTGGCGCAGAATGAGCAGTTCTTC
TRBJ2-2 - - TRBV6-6 CASAISQLSGELFF TGTGCCAGCGCGATTAGCCAGCTGTCCGGGGAGCTGTTTTTT
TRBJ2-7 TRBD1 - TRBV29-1 CSVGQGMSEQYF TGCAGCGTCGGACAGGGGATGAGCGAGCAGTACTTC
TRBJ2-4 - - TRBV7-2 CASSLRTGAGSDIQYF TGTGCCAGCAGCTTAAGAACGGGGGCCGGTTCGGACATTCAGTACTTC
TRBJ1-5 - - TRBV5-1 CASSLRWGQPQHF TGCGCCAGCAGCTTGCGGTGGGGCCAGCCCCAGCATTTT
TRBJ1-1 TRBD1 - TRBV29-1 CSVEGAGQTEAFF TGCAGCGTTGAAGGGGCGGGACAGACTGAAGCTTTCTTT
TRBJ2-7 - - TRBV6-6 CASRDGNYEQYF TGTGCCAGCAGGGACGGCAACTACGAGCAGTACTTC
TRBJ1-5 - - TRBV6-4 CAPQPLFNQPQHF TGTGCCCCCCAGCCTCTCTTCAATCAGCCCCAGCATTTT
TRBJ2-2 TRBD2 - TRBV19 CASWTSGANTGELFF TGTGCCAGTTGGACTAGCGGGGCGAACACCGGGGAGCTGTTTTTT
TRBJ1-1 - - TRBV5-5 CASNNEIMNTEAFF TGTGCCAGCAATAATGAGATCATGAACACTGAAGCTTTCTTT
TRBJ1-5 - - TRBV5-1 CASSIIGGGYSNQPQHF TGCGCCAGCAGCATAATCGGGGGAGGGTATAGCAATCAGCCCCAGCATTTT
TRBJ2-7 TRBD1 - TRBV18 CASSPGTDYEQYF TGTGCCAGCTCACCAGGGACAGACTACGAGCAGTACTTC
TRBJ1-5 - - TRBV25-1 CASTPGDWEPQHF TGTGCCAGTACCCCCGGGGATTGGGAGCCCCAGCATTTT
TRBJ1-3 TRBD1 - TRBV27 CASRQTGSGNTIYF TGTGCCAGCCGACAGACAGGGTCTGGAAACACCATATATTTT
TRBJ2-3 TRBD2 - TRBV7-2 CASNSAGGSTDTQYF TGTGCCAGCAACTCTGCGGGGGGAAGCACAGATACGCAGTATTTT
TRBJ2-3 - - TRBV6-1 CAGEGTRTDTQYF TGTGCTGGGGAGGGGACACGCACAGATACGCAGTATTTT